One T cell receptor beta chain is described in this entry. The antigen is not known. The V end was cut by 4 bases, the J end by 6 bases, with 13 bases between. CDR1 and CDR2 (germline): SEHNR, FQNEAQ (reference sequence). The CDR3 has 14 amino acids. Researchers attached unique molecular identifiers to individual cDNA molecules. TCRdb processed the 5' RACE reads anew with MiXCR; each CDR3 protein has one entry. The data hold approximately 50,000 distinct CDR3 sequences, with roughly 8% observed a single time. This record comes from a study of early T cells in non-severe SARS-CoV-2 infection. Study in general: Sequencing of bulk RNA from unsorted whole blood was done, without chain pairing. Study findings and constraints: Anti-spike CD8 responses were favored in VDJdb matching, and private and CD4 specificities were missed.

The sample consisted of whole blood. The clonotype originates from an adult who was a healthcare worker with PCR-confirmed SARS-CoV-2 infection or an uninfected control (not recorded which). This chain uses TRBV7-9 with TRBJ2-1, with D perhaps matching TRBD2 (5 bases). As DNA, the CDR3 is TGTGCCAGCAGCTCCGGGGTTCGCCGCAATGAGCAGTTCTTC. Translated, it gives CASSSGVRRNEQFF.